These 28 T cell receptor beta chains originate from one sample sequenced in a study of CD8 T cells in Susac syndrome. RNA totalling roughly 0.5 to 1 ug underwent reverse transcription with random hexamers. TCRdb processed the immunoSEQ multiplex PCR reads anew with MiXCR; each CDR3 protein has one entry. The sample records roughly 160,000 distinct CDR3 sequences, about 95% being singletons. Sequencing input: CD4+ T cells from PBMCs. These receptors were taken from a human donor in good health.

The V gene is TRBV4-3, the J gene TRBJ2-6; D is unresolved. The germline gives CDR1 LGHNA, CDR2 YSLEER. The length of the CDR3 is 16 residues. Deletions cut 0 bases from V and 1 base from J, with 7 bases between. The CDR3 nucleotides read TGCGCCAGCAGCCAAGATCACGGGTCTGGGGCCAACGTCCTGACTTTC. Its protein product is CASSQDHGSGANVLTF.

The chain couples TRBV12-3 or TRBV12-4 to TRBJ1-5; D is undetermined. Between the trimmed V and J ends, which lost 5 bases and 4 bases, there was a span of 15 bases. The CDR3 has 15 residues. The CDR3: CASSPRRDTNQPQHF. Here the CDR3 DNA reads TGTGCCAGCAGTCCCCGCCGGGATACTAATCAGCCCCAGCATTTT.

V and J are TRBV10-3 and TRBJ2-5; D could derive from TRBD1 or TRBD2 (5 bases each). This CDR3 has 14 amino acids. Germline V CDR1 and CDR2: ENHRY, SYGVKD. V lost 11 bases to trimming and J lost 3 bases, with 19 bases between them. CDR3 residues: CAVQPSGTEETQYF. In DNA form, the CDR3 reads TGTGCCGTCCAGCCGTCGGGGACCGAAGAGACCCAGTACTTC.

This clonotype was detected a few times. This chain links TRBV27 with TRBJ2-3; possibly TRBD1 or TRBD2 for D (6 bases each). Germline CDR1 and CDR2: MNHEY and SMNVEV (reference sequence). There are 11 residues in the CDR3. The V and J ends lost 7 bases and 13 bases respectively, with 15 bases between them. The CDR3 coding sequence is TGTGCCAGCAAGCACAGGGAGGAGGAGTATTTT. Its protein is CASKHREEEYF.

The chain links TRBV20-1 to TRBJ2-7, with TRBD1 matching 9 bases. Germline values: CDR1 DFQATT, CDR2 SNEGSKA (reference sequence). V lost 5 bases to trimming and J lost 2 bases; unmatched junction nucleotides: 7. This CDR3 has 14 residues. CDR3 amino acids: CSAEPGTGTYEQYF. As DNA, the CDR3 is TGCAGTGCTGAGCCCGGGACAGGGACCTACGAGCAGTACTTC.

The chain employs TRBV20-1 and TRBJ2-7; D uncertain. CDR1 is DFQATT, CDR2 SNEGSKA, per germline (reference sequence). Trimming cost V 4 bases and J 6 bases, with 22 bases left between them. The CDR3 contains 15 residues. CDR3 in amino acids: CSAIAVRLSDPEQYF. CDR3 sequence (DNA): TGCAGTGCTATCGCGGTCCGCCTTTCGGATCCCGAGCAGTACTTC.

V is TRBV5-4 and J is TRBJ1-2; the D is unclear. CDR3 length equals 16 residues. Looked up from germline, CDR1 is SGHNT and CDR2 is YYREEE (reference sequence). Trimming cost V 6 bases and J 5 bases, with 23 bases left between them. CDR3: CASTDGRTNPFYGYTF. CDR3 coding DNA: TGTGCCAGCACCGATGGGCGAACGAACCCGTTTTATGGCTACACCTTC.

The chain uses TRBV18 and TRBJ1-1; D gene uncertain. Looked up from germline, CDR1 is KGHSH and CDR2 is LQKENI. The CDR3 spans 13 residues. V lost 5 bases to trimming and J lost 1 base, with 8 bases between them. CDR3 in DNA: TGTGCCAGCTCAACACAACAGAACACTGAAGCTTTCTTT. Protein product: CASSTQQNTEAFF.

The J gene is TRBJ1-5, the V gene TRBV6-5, with TRBD1 matching 11 bases. Trimming at V came to 5 bases and at J to 11 bases, leaving 8 bases not matched to a gene. The CDR3 length is 14 residues. Germline lookup yields CDR1 MNHEY and CDR2 SVGAGI. In DNA form, the CDR3 reads TGTGCCAGCAGTCCGGACAGGGGGCGCGGCACCCAGCATTTT. Translation: CASSPDRGRGTQHF.

V and J are TRBV19 and TRBJ2-7, with D perhaps matching TRBD1 (6 bases). This CDR3 has 15 residues. CDR1 is LNHDA, CDR2 SQIVND, per germline (reference sequence). V was trimmed by 4 bases and J by 6 bases, leaving 19 bases between them. The DNA for the CDR3 is TGTGCCAGTAGTACCGACGGCAGGGGAAGAAGCGAGCAGTACTTC. Translating gives CASSTDGRGRSEQYF. The variable domain in full, completed from reference TRBV19 and TRBJ2-7, reads DGGITQSPKYLFRKEGQNVTLSCEQNLNHDAMYWYRQDPGQGLRLIYYSQIVNDFQKGDIAEGYSVSREKKESFPLTVTSAQKNPTAFYLCASSTDGRGRSEQYFGPGTRLTVT.

This chain uses TRBV29-1 with TRBJ1-2; D call uncertain. Germline assignment: CDR1 SQVTM and CDR2 ANQGSEA. This CDR3 has 12 residues. V was clipped by 6 bases and J by 7 bases, with 15 bases between them. This CDR3 is CSVASRRGGYTF. The CDR3 nucleotides are TGCAGCGTCGCCAGCCGACGGGGTGGCTACACCTTC.

The chain joins TRBV7-3 to TRBJ1-5; D possibly corresponds to TRBD1 (5 bases). The CDR3 is made up of 15 amino acids. Germline V gene data show CDR1 as SGHTA and CDR2 as FQGTGA. Trimming removed 4 bases at V and 2 bases at J, with 12 bases between. This CDR3 reads CASSWDVSGNQPQHF. The CDR3 DNA reads TGTGCCAGCAGCTGGGACGTTTCTGGCAATCAGCCCCAGCATTTT.

V gene TRBV23-1 combines with J gene TRBJ1-1; D remains unclear. TRBV23-1 is placed among ORFs of uncertain function. Trimming stripped 7 bases from V and 0 bases from J, with 15 bases between. The CDR3 sequence is 15 residues long. The CDR3 is CASKIGVAMNTEAFF. The CDR3 nucleotides read TGCGCCAGCAAAATAGGTGTCGCTATGAACACTGAAGCTTTCTTT.

This chain connects TRBV6-5 to TRBJ1-1, with D tentatively TRBD1 (6 bases). Deletions cut 4 bases from V and 7 bases from J, with 7 bases between. The V gene's germline CDR1 is MNHEY and CDR2 SVGAGI. The CDR3 spans 11 residues. CDR3 sequence (DNA): TGTGCCAGCAGTTCACAGGGTGAAGCTTTCTTT. Protein: CASSSQGEAFF.

The chain employs TRBV13 and TRBJ1-1; tentatively, D is TRBD1 (5 bases). Germline assignment: CDR1 PRHDT and CDR2 FYEKMQ (reference sequence). Trimming shortened V by 5 bases and J by 1 base, and 20 bases separated the two germline ends. This CDR3 has 17 residues. The CDR3 protein is CASSPSGLSAPNTEAFF. The CDR3, as DNA: TGTGCCAGCAGCCCGTCGGGACTCTCGGCTCCGAACACTGAAGCTTTCTTT.

The V call is TRBV29-1, the J call TRBJ2-2; the match to TRBD1 covers 8 bases. The CDR3 is 15 amino acids. Germline V gene data show CDR1 as SQVTM and CDR2 as ANQGSEA. CDR3 amino acids: CSVNRGNSNTGELFF. CDR3 nucleotide sequence: TGCAGTGTTAACAGGGGGAATTCGAACACCGGGGAGCTGTTTTTT.

The J gene is TRBJ1-2, the V gene TRBV29-1, with TRBD1 as a possible D gene (6 bases). This CDR3 spans 13 amino acids. Trimming removed 2 bases from V and 4 bases from J, with 11 bases in between. Per germline, CDR1 SQVTM and CDR2 ANQGSEA. The CDR3 DNA sequence: TGCAGCGTTGAACGAAGGACAGCCTATGGCTACACCTTC. Its protein product is CSVERRTAYGYTF. The full variable domain, completed using reference TRBV29-1 and TRBJ1-2, is SAVISQKPSRDICQRGTSLTIQCQVDSQVTMMFWYRQQPGQSLTLIATANQGSEATYESGFVIDKFPISRPNLTFSTLTVSNMSPEDSSIYLCSVERRTAYGYTFGSGTRLTVV.

The rearrangement links TRBV6-5 to TRBJ1-2; 8 bases match TRBD1. Losses at the gene ends were 7 bases for V and 6 bases for J; bases not matched to a gene: 7. The CDR3 is made up of 13 amino acids. Germline V CDR1 and CDR2: MNHEY, SVGAGI. DNA for the CDR3: TGTGCCAGCACCCGACAGGGGAGACATGGCTACACCTTC. It encodes CASTRQGRHGYTF.

The chain is built from TRBV29-1 and TRBJ2-5, with 7 bases identical to TRBD2. Germline V gives CDR1 SQVTM, CDR2 ANQGSEA. The CDR3 length is 13 residues. Germline trimming cut 5 bases from V and 3 bases from J; bases unmatched to any gene: 6. Here the CDR3 DNA reads TGCAGCGTTCAAGGGCTAGCGGAAGAGACCCAGTACTTC. This sequence encodes CSVQGLAEETQYF. Full variable domain (rest looked up from reference TRBV29-1 and TRBJ2-5): SAVISQKPSRDICQRGTSLTIQCQVDSQVTMMFWYRQQPGQSLTLIATANQGSEATYESGFVIDKFPISRPNLTFSTLTVSNMSPEDSSIYLCSVQGLAEETQYFGPGTRLLVL.

The chain has TRBV9 and TRBJ2-7; TRBD2 might be the D (6 bases). V lost 1 base and J lost 0, with 11 bases in between. The CDR3 is 15 amino acids. CDR1 and CDR2 (germline): SGDLS, YYNGEE. The CDR3 bases are TGTGCCAGCAGCGTAACGGCGGGGAGCTCCTACGAGCAGTACTTC. Protein: CASSVTAGSSYEQYF. The full variable domain, in which reference TRBV9 and TRBJ2-7 provide the parts outside the CDR3, is DSGVTQTPKHLITATGQRVTLRCSPRSGDLSVYWYQQSLDQGLQFLIQYYNGEERAKGNILERFSAQQFPDLHSELNLSSLELGDSALYFCASSVTAGSSYEQYFGPGTRLTVT.

The V gene is TRBV6-2 or TRBV6-3, the J gene TRBJ2-1; 9 bases map to TRBD1. Germline assignment: CDR1 MNHEY and CDR2 SVGEGT. Germline trimming cut 6 bases from V and 3 bases from J; bases unmatched to any gene: 6. The CDR3 is 15 residues long. CDR3 coding DNA: TGTGCCAGCAGCCTGGACAGGGGACGCTACAATGAGCAGTTCTTC. Protein product: CASSLDRGRYNEQFF.

This chain uses TRBV20-1 with TRBJ1-2; 8 nucleotides line up with TRBD1. The J segment lost 7 bases and the V segment lost 3 bases, leaving 7 bases of the junction unmatched. There are 13 residues in the CDR3. Germline V lookup: CDR1 DFQATT, CDR2 SNEGSKA (reference sequence). The CDR3 is CSARPAGGFGYTF. CDR3 in DNA: TGCAGTGCTAGGCCGGCAGGGGGCTTTGGCTACACCTTC.

V is TRBV13 and J is TRBJ2-5, with a weak D call TRBD2 (7 bases). Germline loops: CDR1 PRHDT, CDR2 FYEKMQ (reference sequence). This CDR3 contains 15 residues. With 2 bases removed from V and 1 base from J, the gap between germline ends came to 11 bases. The CDR3 DNA sequence: TGTGCCAGCAGCTTACCGGGGGGCGCCCAAGAGACCCAGTACTTC. Translating it yields CASSLPGGAQETQYF.

The chain couples TRBV20-1 to TRBJ2-7; 7 nucleotides align to TRBD1. Germline CDR1 and CDR2: DFQATT and SNEGSKA (reference sequence). V was clipped by 3 bases and J by 2 bases; unmatched bases: 7. This CDR3 spans 14 amino acids. The CDR3 protein is CSARNHRGTYEQYF. As DNA, the CDR3 is TGCAGTGCTAGGAATCACAGGGGCACCTACGAGCAGTACTTC.

This clonotype turned up a few times. The rearrangement uses TRBV20-1 and TRBJ1-1; maybe TRBD1 (5 bases). The germline V gene encodes CDR1 DFQATT and CDR2 SNEGSKA (reference sequence). This CDR3 spans 14 amino acids. Deletions cut 3 bases from V and 8 bases from J, with 19 bases between. The CDR3 region has the DNA TGCAGTGCTAGTTCGACCGGGACGCACATCGAAGCTTTCTTT. Its protein product is CSASSTGTHIEAFF.

The chain recombines TRBV9 with TRBJ2-1, with D hard to call. The CDR3 loop spans 14 amino acids. V was pared by 0 bases and J by 6 bases, with 10 bases between. The germline V gene has CDR1 SGDLS and CDR2 YYNGEE. CDR3 sequence reads: CASSVDYWGNEQFF. CDR3 DNA: TGTGCCAGCAGCGTAGACTATTGGGGCAATGAGCAGTTCTTC.

The count of this clonotype is one. The DNA for the CDR3 is TGTGCCAGCAGTAAGGGGATCCTCACAGATACGCAGTATTTT. Protein sequence: CASSKGILTDTQYF. The chain has TRBV27 and TRBJ2-3; weak D call: TRBD1 (5 bases). Trimming pared 5 bases from V and 2 bases from J, leaving 11 bases between. This CDR3 spans 14 amino acids. Germline V gene data show CDR1 as MNHEY and CDR2 as SMNVEV (reference sequence).

This rearrangement joins TRBV24-1 to TRBJ2-1; D might be TRBD1 (6 bases). Germline CDR1 is KGHDR and CDR2 is SFDVKD. V was clipped by 2 bases and J by 4 bases, with 14 bases between them. This CDR3 spans 16 amino acids. The CDR3 coding sequence is TGTGCCACCAGTGATTCGACTGCAGGGGAGTACAATGAGCAGTTCTTC. Protein product: CATSDSTAGEYNEQFF.